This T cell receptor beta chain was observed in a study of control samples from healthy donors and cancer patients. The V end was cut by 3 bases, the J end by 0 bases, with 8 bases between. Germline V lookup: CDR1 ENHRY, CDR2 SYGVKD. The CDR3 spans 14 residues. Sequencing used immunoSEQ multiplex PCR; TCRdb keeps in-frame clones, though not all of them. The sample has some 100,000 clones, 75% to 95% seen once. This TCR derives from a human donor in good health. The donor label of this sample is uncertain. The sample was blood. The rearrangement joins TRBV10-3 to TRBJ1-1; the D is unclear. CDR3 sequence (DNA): TGTGCCATCAGTGATGGCGCAATGAACACTGAAGCTTTCTTT. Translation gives CAISDGAMNTEAFF.